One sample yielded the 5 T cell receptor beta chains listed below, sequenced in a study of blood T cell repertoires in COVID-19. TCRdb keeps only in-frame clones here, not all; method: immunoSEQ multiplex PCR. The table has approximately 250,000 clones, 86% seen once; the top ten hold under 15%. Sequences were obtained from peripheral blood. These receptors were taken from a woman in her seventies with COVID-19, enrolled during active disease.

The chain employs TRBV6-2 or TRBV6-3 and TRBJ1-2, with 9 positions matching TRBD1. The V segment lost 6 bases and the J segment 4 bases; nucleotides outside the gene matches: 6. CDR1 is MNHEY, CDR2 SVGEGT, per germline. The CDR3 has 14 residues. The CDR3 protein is CASSPGTGPYGYTF. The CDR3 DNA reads TGTGCCAGCAGCCCCGGGACAGGGCCCTATGGCTACACCTTC.

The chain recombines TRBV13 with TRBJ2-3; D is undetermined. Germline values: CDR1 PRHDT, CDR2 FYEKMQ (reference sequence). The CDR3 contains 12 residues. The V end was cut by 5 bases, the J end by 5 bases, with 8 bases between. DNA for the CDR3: TGTGCCAGCAGCAAAGTCGGAGATACGCAGTATTTT. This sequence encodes CASSKVGDTQYF.

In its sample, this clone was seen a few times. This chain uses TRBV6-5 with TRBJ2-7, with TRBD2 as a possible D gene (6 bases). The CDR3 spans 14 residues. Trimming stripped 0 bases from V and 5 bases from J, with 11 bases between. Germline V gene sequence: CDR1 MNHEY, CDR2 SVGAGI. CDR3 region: CASSYSGGVDEQYF. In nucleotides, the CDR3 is TGTGCCAGCAGTTACTCCGGGGGAGTTGACGAGCAGTACTTC.

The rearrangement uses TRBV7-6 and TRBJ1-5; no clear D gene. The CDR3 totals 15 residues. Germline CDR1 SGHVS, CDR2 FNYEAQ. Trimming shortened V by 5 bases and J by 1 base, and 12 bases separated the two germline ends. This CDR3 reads CASSAGDGSNQPQHF. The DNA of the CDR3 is TGTGCCAGCAGCGCCGGAGACGGGAGCAATCAGCCCCAGCATTTT.

The chain's CDR3 is CASISGPYNSPLHF. CDR3 coding DNA: TGTGCCAGCATCTCTGGCCCCTATAATTCACCCCTCCACTTT. V is TRBV5-8 and J is TRBJ1-6; no clear D. From germline, CDR1 is SGHTS and CDR2 YDEGEE. CDR3 size: 14 residues. The V end lost 6 bases, the J end lost 2 bases, and 9 bases lay between the germline ends.